This T cell receptor beta chain derives from a study of blood T cell repertoires in COVID-19. Study overall: The United States, Italy and Spain supplied acute and convalescent COVID-19 samples.

Assay used: immunoSEQ multiplex PCR; TCRdb lists only in-frame clones, some missing. The sample gives roughly 190,000 clones, roughly 90% of which show up once; 9.5% to 12% is in the top ten. Trimming took 2 bases from V and 11 from J, leaving 13 bases between them. The CDR3 runs to 12 residues. Germline CDR1 and CDR2: SQVTM and ANQGSEA. Seattle's cohort entered during active infection and was followed longitudinally. Sequenced material: peripheral blood. This receptor was taken from a woman aged 55-70 years with COVID-19, enrolled during active disease. V gene TRBV29-1 combines with J gene TRBJ1-3; D not resolved. CDR3 residues: CSVESQHTAIYF. CDR3 bases: TGCAGCGTTGAAAGTCAACACACCGCCATATATTTT.